These 8 T cell receptor beta chains share one sample of origin, sequenced in a study of T cell clones after liver transplantation. Profiling relied on immunoSEQ multiplex PCR, and the TCRdb table lists in-frame clones only, not all of them. The table shows 20,000 to 25,000 clones, with around 63% occurring only once. The sequences come from CD4+ T cells from blood, collected before liver transplant. The source of these receptors is a human donor who received a liver transplant.

The gene calls are TRBV6-1 and TRBJ1-1, with TRBD1 identical over 8 bases. Germline CDR1 MNHNS, CDR2 SASEGT. With 3 bases clipped from V and 1 base from J, the junction kept 1 base outside the gene matches. The CDR3 totals 14 residues. In DNA form, the CDR3 reads TGTGCCAGCAGTGACACAGGGGGGAACACTGAAGCTTTCTTT. Its protein is CASSDTGGNTEAFF.

This clone was picked up one time. The chain links TRBV5-1 to TRBJ2-7; 9 nucleotides line up with TRBD1. V shed 4 bases, J shed 6 bases, and the junction held 8 bases outside the gene matches. The germline V gene has CDR1 SGHRS and CDR2 YFSETQ. This CDR3 is built from 14 residues. CDR3 sequence: CASSRDRDLGEQYF. DNA of the CDR3: TGCGCCAGCAGCCGGGACAGGGATTTAGGCGAGCAGTACTTC.

The chain links TRBV30 to TRBJ1-2, with D unresolved. Germline loops: CDR1 GTSNPN, CDR2 SVGIG (reference sequence). V gave up 3 bases and J gave up 8 bases, with 10 bases separating them. CDR3 length: 11 amino acids. In nucleotides, the CDR3 is TGTGCCTGGAGGTACTACAGCGGCTACACCTTC. It translates to CAWRYYSGYTF.

The chain has TRBV7-2 and TRBJ2-1; 8 nucleotides agree with TRBD2. The germline V gene encodes CDR1 SGHTA and CDR2 FQGNSA. This CDR3 contains 16 residues. V trimming: 5 bases; J trimming: 10 bases; junction bases outside the gene matches: 16. The CDR3: CASSSWRGEAGEEQFF. The CDR3 bases are TGTGCCAGCAGCAGCTGGCGGGGGGAAGCAGGGGAGGAGCAGTTCTTC.

The chain couples TRBV7-2 to TRBJ2-5; TRBD1 aligns across 8 bases. The CDR3 is 14 residues long. Germline CDR1 and CDR2: SGHTA and FQGNSA. The J segment lost 2 bases and the V segment lost 3 bases, leaving 2 bases of the junction unmatched. In nucleotides, the CDR3 is TGTGCCAGCAGCTTTAACAGGGGGCAAGAGACCCAGTACTTC. Translating it yields CASSFNRGQETQYF.

The V gene is TRBV28, the J gene TRBJ1-5, with TRBD1 identical over 7 bases. The CDR3 is made up of 14 amino acids. Germline trimming cut 7 bases from V and 5 bases from J; bases unmatched to any gene: 8. Germline loops: CDR1 MDHEN, CDR2 SYDVKM. For the CDR3, the DNA is TGTGCCAGCAAGGGAGGCAGGGGGGATCAGCCCCAGCATTTT. Amino acids: CASKGGRGDQPQHF.

The V gene is TRBV6-1, the J gene TRBJ1-2; 8 bases match TRBD1. Germline CDR1 and CDR2: MNHNS and SASEGT. The V segment lost 6 bases and the J segment 3 bases; nucleotides outside the gene matches: 9. The CDR3 runs 15 residues. The CDR3 region is CASRRTGTGDYGYTF. CDR3 bases: TGTGCCAGCAGAAGGACCGGGACAGGAGACTATGGCTACACCTTC.

The rearrangement joins TRBV6-5 to TRBJ1-2, with 7 nucleotides matching TRBD1. Germline CDR1 reads MNHEY; CDR2 reads SVGAGI. Trimming took 2 bases from V and 10 from J; bases not matched to a gene: 7. The CDR3 runs to 13 residues. This CDR3 reads CASSYPGQRAYTF. The CDR3 coding sequence is TGTGCCAGCAGTTACCCGGGACAGCGGGCCTACACCTTC.